This T cell receptor beta chain was observed in a study of shared clonotypes between healthy human individuals. CD45RO-negative, CCR7-selected cells formed the naive CD8 fraction, which excluded terminally differentiated effector memory CD45RA+ cells. This table comes from immunoSEQ multiplex PCR, and its TCRdb copy is limited to in-frame clones, with some not included. This sample has nearly 2 million clones; about 95% occur once, and the top ten carry more than 0.95%. Germline assignment: CDR1 GTSNPN and CDR2 SVGIG (reference sequence). Trimming cost V 8 bases and J 3 bases; bases outside gene matches: 8. This CDR3 is 13 amino acids long. Study-level results: Unshared clonotypes carried lower generation probabilities than those common to all four donors. Relative to memory subsets, naive subsets generally showed larger estimated richness.

A note on this clone: Its specificity is not known.

The chain recombines TRBV30 with TRBJ2-7, with TRBD1 matching 9 bases. The TCR sequence derives from a man aged 18-30 years in good health. Sequenced sample: naive CD8+ T cells sorted from blood. The chain's CDR3 is CAGDRENLYEQYF. The CDR3 DNA reads as TGTGCCGGGGACAGGGAAAATCTCTACGAGCAGTACTTC.